This paragraph reports one TCR beta chain. The target of this receptor is not known. No much larger clone is present one base from it, and per-base qualities are unavailable. The entire isolated RNA was reverse transcribed using the High Capacity cDNA Reverse Transcription Kit, and thus expressed TCRB transcripts were sequenced. Deep immunoSEQ sequencing was applied to naive, central memory and regulatory T cell samples, giving an average of about 3.7 million total reads per sample. After sorted cells were lysed in RLT buffer, RNA was extracted with DNase-treated RNeasy Micro or Mini kits, with the choice depending on cell number. To prevent cross-contamination, every cell subset was processed on its own, while patient and healthy donor samples were processed together. The immunoSEQ multiplex PCR was used to amplify TCRB sequences from cDNA, generating 87-bp fragments that spanned the CDR3 region. The amplicons were sequenced using the Illumina HiSeq platform. As for how the authors treated the data: PCR bias was corrected computationally using synthetic template baselines, and reads within Hamming distance 2 were collapsed, with unmergeable singletons discarded. Reads were aligned against IMGT so that V, D and J genes, CDR3 length and insertions or deletions at six rearrangement sites could be assigned. Within each subset, clonotype counts were normalized to the number of sorted cells before true diversity and Gini coefficients were calculated with the tcR R package. The overlap coefficient, calculated on TCRB nucleotide sequences, was used to quantify repertoire sharing. As a proxy for the pre-selection repertoire, out-of-frame TCRB sequences from naive cells were analyzed. Entries here come from immuneACCESS through TCRdb and include only in-frame sequences with V and J called. Some clones fail to appear in such tables; in the studies checked, an unresolved V gene covers under half of the shortfall, and the cause of the remainder is unknown. V and J calls and clone size follow that table, whereas D and trimming were derived from the DNA. This sample gives under 900,000 clones in total; roughly 16% of them show up just once. Clones ranked in the top ten supply 0.023% of the sample.

The sample belongs to a study of beta chain features in type 1 diabetes (dated by TCRdb to the late 2010s). For the study in its entirety: Mean age, gender distribution, total cell number and subset yield did not differ between patients and healthy donors. Across all samples, about 110 million sorted cells were examined, and cell number per subset correlated strongly with RNA yield. In the study, recently diagnosed type 1 diabetes patients and matched healthy donors were compared on the TCRB repertoires of their sorted circulating CD4+ T cell subsets. Naive and central memory subsets were obtained from all 28 donors, but regulatory and stem cell-like memory subsets were isolated from only 8 patients and 8 healthy donors. General conclusions and limits of the study: Because small numbers of individuals were included in the HLA sub-analyses, any influence of HLA type on TCRB rearrangement was left unresolved. Naive, central memory and regulatory TCRB repertoires appeared to be more alike among patients than among healthy donors. Shorter templates might have been favored by PCR, but patient and control samples were amplified and corrected together, so both groups would have been affected equally by any skew. Patients with type 1 diabetes made fewer insertions and deleted more nucleotides at VDJ recombination sites, implying thymic rearrangement abnormalities. In all four CD4+ subsets, TCRB CDR3 length was moderately but significantly shorter in type 1 diabetes patients. Sequencing cDNA rather than genomic DNA could over-represent highly expressing activated cells, although activation and CD3 levels did not differ between groups.

After removal of 2 bases from V and 5 bases from J, the junction retains 3 bases not matched to a gene. According to the germline V gene, CDR1 reads ENHRY and CDR2 reads SYGVKD. Including the terminal cysteine and phenylalanine, the CDR3 comprises 14 residues. Of all the DNA, just the CDR3 is kept, 42 bases in frame from base 1. A single peripheral blood draw of around 0.11 L on average was collected from each donor into heparinised tubes. A BD FACSAria II and a panel including CD45RO, CCR7, CD25, CD127, CD95 and CD27 were used to sort naive, central memory, regulatory and stem cell-like memory CD4+ T cells. All sorted populations exceeded 98% purity. PBMCs were separated immediately by Lymphoprep density gradient centrifugation and were stained directly, without being cultured. Samples were stained and sorted in pairs, with one healthy donor and one patient per experiment, so that batch effects were minimized.

The V and J genes are TRBV10-3 and TRBJ2-3, with 8 bases matching TRBD2. The specimen was naive CD4+ T cells from blood. The intended sense of this specimen's cell subset or site label: true naive CD4+ T cells. The clonotype originates from a woman between 18 and 30 years old in good health. Here is the DNA: TGTGCCATCAGTGAGGGGACTAGTGGAGATACGCAGTATTTT. It codes for CAISEGTSGDTQYF.